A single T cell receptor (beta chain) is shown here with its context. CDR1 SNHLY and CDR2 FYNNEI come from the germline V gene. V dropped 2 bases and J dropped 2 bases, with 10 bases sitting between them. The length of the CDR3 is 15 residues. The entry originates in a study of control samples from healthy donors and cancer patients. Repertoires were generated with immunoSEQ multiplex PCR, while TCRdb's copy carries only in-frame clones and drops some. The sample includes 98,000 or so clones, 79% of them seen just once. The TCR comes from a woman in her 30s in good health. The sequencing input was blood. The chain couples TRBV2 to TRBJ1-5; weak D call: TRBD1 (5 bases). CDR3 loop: CASSEFKQGNQPQHF. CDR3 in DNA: TGTGCCAGCAGTGAATTTAAACAGGGCAATCAGCCCCAGCATTTT. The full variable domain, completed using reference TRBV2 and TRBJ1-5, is EPEVTQTPSHQVTQMGQEVILRCVPISNHLYFYWYRQILGQKVEFLVSFYNNEISEKSEIFDDQFSVERPDGSNFTLKIRSTKLEDSAMYFCASSEFKQGNQPQHFGDGTRLSIL.